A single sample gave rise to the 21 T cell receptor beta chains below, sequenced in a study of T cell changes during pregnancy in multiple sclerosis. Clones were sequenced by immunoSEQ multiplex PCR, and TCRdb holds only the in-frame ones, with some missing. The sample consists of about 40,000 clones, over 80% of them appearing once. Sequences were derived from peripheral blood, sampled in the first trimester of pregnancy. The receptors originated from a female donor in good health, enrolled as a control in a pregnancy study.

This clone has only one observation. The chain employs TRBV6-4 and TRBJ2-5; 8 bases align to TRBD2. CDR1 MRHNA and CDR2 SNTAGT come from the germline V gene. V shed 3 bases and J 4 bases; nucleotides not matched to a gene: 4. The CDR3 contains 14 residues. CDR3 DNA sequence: TGTGCCAGCAGTGATCGAGCGGGAGCAGAGACCCAGTACTTC. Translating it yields CASSDRAGAETQYF.

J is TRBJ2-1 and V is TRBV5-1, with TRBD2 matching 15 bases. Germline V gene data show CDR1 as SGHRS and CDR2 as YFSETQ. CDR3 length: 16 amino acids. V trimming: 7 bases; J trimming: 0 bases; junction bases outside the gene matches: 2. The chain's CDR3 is CASGLAGGSSYNEQFF. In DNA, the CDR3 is TGCGCCAGCGGACTAGCGGGAGGGAGCTCCTACAATGAGCAGTTCTTC.

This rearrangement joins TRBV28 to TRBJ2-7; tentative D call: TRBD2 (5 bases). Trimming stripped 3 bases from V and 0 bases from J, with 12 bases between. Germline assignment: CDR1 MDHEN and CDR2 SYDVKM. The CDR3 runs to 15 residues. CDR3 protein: CASSFGMGGSYEQYF. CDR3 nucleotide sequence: TGTGCCAGCAGTTTCGGGATGGGCGGCTCCTACGAGCAGTACTTC.

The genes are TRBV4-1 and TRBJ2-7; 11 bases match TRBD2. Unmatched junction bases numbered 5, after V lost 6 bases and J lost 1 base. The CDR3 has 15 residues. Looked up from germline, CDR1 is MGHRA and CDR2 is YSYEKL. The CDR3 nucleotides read TGCGCCAGCAGAGTTACTAGCGGGAGTTCCTACGAGCAGTACTTC. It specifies CASRVTSGSSYEQYF.

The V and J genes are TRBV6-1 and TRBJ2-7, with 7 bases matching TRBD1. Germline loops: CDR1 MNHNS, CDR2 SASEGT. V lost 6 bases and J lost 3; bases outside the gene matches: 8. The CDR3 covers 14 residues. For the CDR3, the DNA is TGTGCCAGCAGCCGGGGCGGACAGGTCTACGAGCAGTACTTC. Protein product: CASSRGGQVYEQYF.

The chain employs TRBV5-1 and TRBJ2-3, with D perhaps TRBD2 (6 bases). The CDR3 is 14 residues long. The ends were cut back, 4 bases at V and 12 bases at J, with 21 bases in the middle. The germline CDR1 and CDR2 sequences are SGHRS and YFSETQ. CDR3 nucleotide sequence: TGCGCCAGCAGCGAGGGACTCTCGCCCCCTGTTCAGTATTTT. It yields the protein CASSEGLSPPVQYF.

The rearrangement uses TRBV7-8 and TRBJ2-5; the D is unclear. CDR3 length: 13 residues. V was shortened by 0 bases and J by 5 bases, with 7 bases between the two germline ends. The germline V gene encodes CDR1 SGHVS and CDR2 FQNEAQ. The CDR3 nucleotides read TGTGCCAGCAGCTTAGCGCGTCGGGAGACCCAGTACTTC. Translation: CASSLARRETQYF.

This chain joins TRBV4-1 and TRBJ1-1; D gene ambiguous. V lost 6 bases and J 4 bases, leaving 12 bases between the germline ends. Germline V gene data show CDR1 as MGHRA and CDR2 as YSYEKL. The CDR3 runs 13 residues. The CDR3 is CASSQIGLTEAFF. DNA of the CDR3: TGCGCCAGCAGTCAGATTGGTCTCACTGAAGCTTTCTTT.

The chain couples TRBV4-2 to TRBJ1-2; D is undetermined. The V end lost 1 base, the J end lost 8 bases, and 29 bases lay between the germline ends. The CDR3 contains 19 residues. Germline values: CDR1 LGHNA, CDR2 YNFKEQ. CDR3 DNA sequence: TGTGCCAGCAGCCAAGGACTCAGTCCGTACGACGCGGGTGGCGGGGGCTACACCTTC. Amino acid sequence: CASSQGLSPYDAGGGGYTF.

Here the CDR3 reads CASRDRGNQPQHF. DNA of the CDR3: TGTGCCAGCAGAGACAGGGGCAATCAGCCCCAGCATTTT. The chain employs TRBV28 and TRBJ1-5, with 7 positions matching TRBD1. The CDR3 contains 13 residues. V shed 6 bases, J shed 2 bases, and the junction held 1 base outside the gene matches. From germline, CDR1 is MDHEN and CDR2 SYDVKM.

The CDR3 loop is CASSQVGGKNEQFF. The CDR3, as DNA: TGCGCCAGCAGCCAAGTAGGAGGGAAGAATGAGCAGTTCTTC. The V gene is TRBV4-1, the J gene TRBJ2-1, with D possibly being TRBD2 (6 bases). The CDR3 has 14 amino acids. V was pared by 1 base and J by 7 bases, with 11 bases between. From germline, CDR1 is MGHRA and CDR2 YSYEKL.

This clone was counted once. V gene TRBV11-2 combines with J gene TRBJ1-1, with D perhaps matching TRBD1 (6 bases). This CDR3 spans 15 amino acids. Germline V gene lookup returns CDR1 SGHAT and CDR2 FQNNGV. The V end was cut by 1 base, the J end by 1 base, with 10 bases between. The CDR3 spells CASSLATGRNTEAFF. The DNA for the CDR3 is TGTGCCAGCAGCTTAGCTACAGGGAGGAACACTGAAGCTTTCTTT.

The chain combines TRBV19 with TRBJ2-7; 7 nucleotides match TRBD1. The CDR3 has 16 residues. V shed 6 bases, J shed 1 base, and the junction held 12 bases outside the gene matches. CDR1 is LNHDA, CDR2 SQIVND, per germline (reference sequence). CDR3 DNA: TGTGCCAGTAGCATCCGACGACAGGGCGGGTCCTACGAGCAGTACTTC. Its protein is CASSIRRQGGSYEQYF.

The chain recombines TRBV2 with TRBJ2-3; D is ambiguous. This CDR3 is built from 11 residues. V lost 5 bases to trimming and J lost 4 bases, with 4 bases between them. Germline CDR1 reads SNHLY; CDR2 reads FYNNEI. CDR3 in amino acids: CASSSSDTQYF. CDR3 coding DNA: TGTGCCAGCAGTTCCTCAGATACGCAGTATTTT.

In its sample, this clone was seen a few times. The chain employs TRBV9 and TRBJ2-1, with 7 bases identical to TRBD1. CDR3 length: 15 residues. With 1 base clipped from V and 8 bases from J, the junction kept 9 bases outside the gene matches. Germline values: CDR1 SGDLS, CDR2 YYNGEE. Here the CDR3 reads CASSVPSWQGDEQFF. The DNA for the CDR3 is TGTGCCAGCAGCGTACCCTCGTGGCAGGGGGATGAGCAGTTCTTC.

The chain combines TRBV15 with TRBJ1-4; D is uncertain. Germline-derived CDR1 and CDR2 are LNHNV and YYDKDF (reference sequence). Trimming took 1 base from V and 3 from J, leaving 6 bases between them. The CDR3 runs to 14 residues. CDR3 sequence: CATSRGSANEKLFF. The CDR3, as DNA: TGTGCCACCAGCAGAGGGTCAGCTAATGAAAAACTGTTTTTT.

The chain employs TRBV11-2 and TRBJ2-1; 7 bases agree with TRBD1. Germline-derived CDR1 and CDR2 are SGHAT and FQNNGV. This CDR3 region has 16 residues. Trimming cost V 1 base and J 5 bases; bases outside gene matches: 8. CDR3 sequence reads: CASSLGLTGNHNEQFF. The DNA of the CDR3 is TGTGCCAGCAGCTTAGGCTTGACAGGGAACCACAATGAGCAGTTCTTC.

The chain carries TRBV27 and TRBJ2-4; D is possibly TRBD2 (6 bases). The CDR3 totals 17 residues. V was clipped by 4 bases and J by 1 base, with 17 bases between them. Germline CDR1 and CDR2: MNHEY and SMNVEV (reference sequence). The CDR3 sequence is CASSSPVRAGAKNIQYF. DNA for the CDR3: TGTGCCAGCAGTTCACCTGTACGGGCGGGGGCCAAAAACATTCAGTACTTC.

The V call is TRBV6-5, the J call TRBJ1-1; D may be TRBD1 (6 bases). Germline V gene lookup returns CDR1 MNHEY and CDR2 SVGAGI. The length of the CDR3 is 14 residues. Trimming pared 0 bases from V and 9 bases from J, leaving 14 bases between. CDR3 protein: CASSYSGTTGQAFF. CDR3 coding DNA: TGTGCCAGCAGTTACTCCGGGACAACAGGACAAGCTTTCTTT.

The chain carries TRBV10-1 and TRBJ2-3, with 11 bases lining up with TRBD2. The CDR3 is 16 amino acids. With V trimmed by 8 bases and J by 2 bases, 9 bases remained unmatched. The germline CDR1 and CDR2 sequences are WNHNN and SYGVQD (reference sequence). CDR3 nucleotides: TGCGCCAGCGCCGCCGGGACTAGCGGTACCACAGATACGCAGTATTTT. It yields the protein CASAAGTSGTTDTQYF.

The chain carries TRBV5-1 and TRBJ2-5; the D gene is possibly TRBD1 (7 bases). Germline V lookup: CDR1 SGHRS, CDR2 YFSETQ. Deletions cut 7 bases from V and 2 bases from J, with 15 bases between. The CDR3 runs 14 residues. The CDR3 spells CASGLAGGQETQYF. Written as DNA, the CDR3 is TGCGCCAGCGGACTCGCAGGGGGGCAAGAGACCCAGTACTTC.